This entry is about one TCR beta chain. These data belong to a study of blood T cell repertoires in COVID-19. Germline lookup yields CDR1 LNHDA and CDR2 SQIVND (reference sequence). The CDR3 is 12 residues long. Trimming pared 7 bases from V and 3 bases from J, leaving 9 bases between. The method was immunoSEQ multiplex PCR; TCRdb's version includes in-frame clones alone and lacks a portion of them. The top ten clones hold 2.2% of a sample with approximately 210,000 clones, about nine tenths of them seen once. This chain links TRBV19 with TRBJ1-2; D possibly corresponds to TRBD1 (5 bases). This sequence originates from a man aged 25 to 40 who had recovered from COVID-19. The sample taken for sequencing was peripheral blood. DNA of the CDR3: TGTGCCAGTACGGGGGACTACTATGGCTACACCTTC. It codes for CASTGDYYGYTF.